The 26 T cell receptor beta chains in this list originate from one sample, sequenced in a study of post-analysis software for immune sequencing data. Whole-study results and caveats: Five or six TRBV segments were significantly more frequent in patients than in controls. TRBV5-6, TRBV5-1 and TRBV20-1 were among these segments.

Their recognized antigens are unknown. Each TCR beta cDNA library carried unique molecular identifiers. TCRdb redid the calling of the PCR reads with MiXCR, one entry per CDR3 protein. The data show about 540,000 distinct CDR3 sequences, about a third seen once. Sequenced sample: blood. Every receptor here comes from a girl aged 2-17 years with multiple sclerosis.

CDR3 sequence: CASSLFGQRSKETQYF. CDR3 DNA: TGTGCCAGCAGCCTTTTCGGACAAAGGTCCAAGGAGACCCAGTACTTC. The gene calls are TRBV7-3 and TRBJ2-5; D possibly corresponds to TRBD1 (5 bases). The CDR3 totals 16 residues. Trimming pared 5 bases from V and 5 bases from J, leaving 21 bases between. Germline assignment: CDR1 SGHTA and CDR2 FQGTGA. The whole variable domain, filled in from reference TRBV7-3 and TRBJ2-5, reads GAGVSQTPSNKVTEKGKYVELRCDPISGHTALYWYRQSLGQGPEFLIYFQGTGAADDSGLPNDRFFAVRPEGSVSTLKIQRTERGDSAVYLCASSLFGQRSKETQYFGPGTRLLVL.

This clonotype was observed a handful of times. The V call is TRBV19, the J call TRBJ2-1, with D maybe TRBD2 (5 bases). Trimming removed 5 bases from V and 9 bases from J, with 17 bases in between. Germline V lookup: CDR1 LNHDA, CDR2 SQIVND (reference sequence). This CDR3 is 14 amino acids long. This chain's CDR3 is CASSERTGTGEQFF. The CDR3, as DNA: TGTGCCAGTAGTGAACGGACTGGCACGGGTGAGCAGTTCTTC.

V usage is TRBV5-1 and J usage is TRBJ2-7; 8 bases agree with TRBD1. This CDR3 is 14 amino acids long. The germline CDR1 and CDR2 sequences are SGHRS and YFSETQ. Trimming cost V 0 bases and J 3 bases; bases outside gene matches: 2. CDR3 region: CASSLDRGYYEQYF. The DNA of the CDR3 is TGCGCCAGCAGCTTGGACAGGGGGTACTACGAGCAGTACTTC.

This clonotype has more than one count but fewer than ten. This chain links TRBV11-1 with TRBJ2-5, with D maybe TRBD2 (6 bases). This CDR3 is 14 amino acids long. Germline V gene lookup returns CDR1 SGHAT and CDR2 FQDESV (reference sequence). V was pared by 1 base and J by 11 bases, with 17 bases between. CDR3 amino acids: CASSLGAGPSEQYF. CDR3 nucleotide sequence: TGTGCCAGCAGCTTAGGGGCGGGGCCTTCGGAACAGTACTTC.

CDR3 bases: TGCAGTGCTAGAGATGGTGCTAATAGCGGGAGCTCCTACAATGAGCAGTTCTTC. Protein: CSARDGANSGSSYNEQFF. The V and J genes are TRBV20-1 and TRBJ2-1; 9 positions match TRBD2. CDR1 is DFQATT, CDR2 SNEGSKA, per germline (reference sequence). This CDR3 comprises 18 residues. Trimming at V came to 0 bases and at J to 0 bases, leaving 9 bases not matched to a gene.

The rearrangement links TRBV29-1 to TRBJ1-2; D not resolved. CDR3 length equals 11 residues. V lost 7 bases and J 4 bases, leaving 10 bases between the germline ends. Germline V lookup: CDR1 SQVTM, CDR2 ANQGSEA. DNA of the CDR3: TGCAGCGCCGCAGTGTCCTATGGCTACACCTTC. Residues: CSAAVSYGYTF.

CDR3 sequence (DNA): TGCAGTGCTAGCCCTAGGGTGGGGCCCGATTACAATGAGCAGTTCTTC. Encoded protein: CSASPRVGPDYNEQFF. V is TRBV20-1 and J is TRBJ2-1; D possibly corresponds to TRBD1 (5 bases). This CDR3 spans 16 amino acids. The germline V gene has CDR1 DFQATT and CDR2 SNEGSKA (reference sequence). The V end lost 3 bases, the J end lost 4 bases, and 19 bases lay between the germline ends.

The rearrangement joins TRBV6-5 to TRBJ2-5, with D uncertain. The V end lost 2 bases, the J end lost 7 bases, and 14 bases lay between the germline ends. From germline, CDR1 is MNHEY and CDR2 SVGAGI. The CDR3 loop spans 14 amino acids. The CDR3, as DNA: TGTGCCAGCAGTTACAATCTCGGGTTCGGGACCCAGTACTTC. Translation: CASSYNLGFGTQYF.

The chain couples TRBV4-1 to TRBJ1-6; no reliable D call. Deletions cut 0 bases from V and 9 bases from J, with 24 bases between. This CDR3 has 19 residues. Germline values: CDR1 MGHRA, CDR2 YSYEKL. The CDR3 loop reads CASSQDLIDLRQAGSPLHF. For the CDR3, the DNA is TGCGCCAGCAGCCAAGATCTTATCGACCTTCGGCAGGCTGGTTCACCCCTCCACTTT.

V and J are TRBV20-1 and TRBJ1-6; D possibly corresponds to TRBD1 (6 bases). Between the trimmed V and J ends, which lost 6 bases and 7 bases, there was a span of 10 bases. The CDR3 is made up of 12 amino acids. CDR1 is DFQATT and CDR2 is SNEGSKA in the germline V gene (reference sequence). CDR3 sequence reads: CSAGGTNSPLHF. CDR3 nucleotides: TGCAGTGCCGGCGGGACAAATTCACCCCTCCACTTT.

This clonotype was counted between two and nine times. The J gene is TRBJ2-1, the V gene TRBV5-1; 10 bases agree with TRBD1. V lost 4 bases and J lost 0; bases outside the gene matches: 4. The CDR3 length is 16 residues. Germline V gives CDR1 SGHRS, CDR2 YFSETQ. The CDR3 is CASSVDRGSSYNEQFF. In DNA form, the CDR3 reads TGCGCCAGCAGCGTGGACAGGGGGAGCTCCTACAATGAGCAGTTCTTC.

This clonotype appeared a few times. The CDR3 spells CASSQMGSGGPDARGYTF. The CDR3 coding sequence is TGTGCCAGCAGCCAAATGGGGTCTGGGGGCCCCGACGCGAGGGGCTACACCTTC. The gene calls are TRBV4-2 and TRBJ1-2; weak D call: TRBD1 (6 bases). Germline V CDR1 and CDR2: LGHNA, YNFKEQ. V lost 2 bases to trimming and J lost 8 bases, with 27 bases between them. The CDR3 contains 18 residues.

This clonotype was seen at least ten times. J is TRBJ2-6 and V is TRBV20-1; D unclear. CDR3 length equals 12 residues. Trimming stripped 4 bases from V and 0 bases from J, with 1 base between. CDR1 and CDR2 (germline): DFQATT, SNEGSKA (reference sequence). The CDR3 DNA reads TGCAGTGCTACCTCTGGGGCCAACGTCCTGACTTTC. Amino acid sequence: CSATSGANVLTF.

In this sample, this clonotype turned up a few times. This chain joins TRBV6-4 and TRBJ2-3; D may be TRBD1 (6 bases). The CDR3 covers 15 residues. V was shortened by 5 bases and J by 1 base, with 13 bases between the two germline ends. Germline assignment: CDR1 MRHNA and CDR2 SNTAGT. Here the CDR3 reads CASSISAGGTDTQYF. The DNA of the CDR3 is TGTGCCAGCAGTATTTCGGCAGGGGGCACAGATACGCAGTATTTT.

The chain links TRBV5-1 to TRBJ2-2, with 11 bases lining up with TRBD2. With 0 bases clipped from V and 2 bases from J, the junction kept 9 bases outside the gene matches. The CDR3 loop spans 19 amino acids. Germline-derived CDR1 and CDR2 are SGHRS and YFSETQ. CDR3 sequence: CASSLELAGARFNTGELFF. DNA of the CDR3: TGCGCCAGCAGCTTGGAACTAGCGGGGGCCCGATTCAACACCGGGGAGCTGTTTTTT.

The rearrangement joins TRBV6-2 or TRBV6-3 to TRBJ1-5; 7 bases are shared with TRBD1. The CDR3 spans 16 residues. From germline, CDR1 is MNHEY and CDR2 SVGEGT. Trimming removed 6 bases from V and 2 bases from J; junction bases left unmatched: 10. CDR3 protein: CASSPQGMGCNQPQHF. The CDR3 DNA follows: TGTGCCAGCAGCCCACAGGGGATGGGGTGCAATCAGCCCCAGCATTTT.

The chain links TRBV4-1 to TRBJ2-7, with a tentative D call TRBD2 (6 bases). The germline V gene encodes CDR1 MGHRA and CDR2 YSYEKL. This CDR3 has 15 residues. V lost 2 bases and J lost 2, with 13 bases in between. The CDR3 here is CASSQMGTGAYEQYV. The CDR3 nucleotides are TGCGCCAGCAGCCAAATGGGGACTGGAGCCTACGAGCAGTACGTC.

The genes are TRBV5-6 and TRBJ2-7; maybe TRBD2 (6 bases). Looked up from germline, CDR1 is SGHDT and CDR2 is YYEEEE. The CDR3 loop spans 14 amino acids. The V end lost 3 bases, the J end lost 2 bases, and 12 bases lay between the germline ends. The chain's CDR3 is CASSCGASTYEQYF. CDR3 bases: TGTGCCAGCAGCTGCGGGGCATCTACCTACGAGCAGTACTTC.

The rearrangement links TRBV7-2 to TRBJ2-7, with TRBD1 identical over 7 bases. Germline assignment: CDR1 SGHTA and CDR2 FQGNSA. This CDR3 spans 18 amino acids. V was pared by 4 bases and J by 0 bases, with 15 bases of the junction left unmatched. The DNA for the CDR3 is TGTGCCAGCAGCTCAGGACAGGCCACCTTCCACTTCTCCTACGAGCAGTACTTC. This encodes CASSSGQATFHFSYEQYF.

The gene calls are TRBV3-1 and TRBJ2-2, with a possible D match to TRBD1 (6 bases). Trimming shortened V by 4 bases and J by 2 bases, and 11 bases separated the two germline ends. The germline CDR1 and CDR2 sequences are LGHDT and YNNKEL (reference sequence). This CDR3 comprises 15 residues. The CDR3 protein is CASSLGTPNTGELFF. The DNA of the CDR3 is TGTGCCAGCAGCCTTGGGACACCTAACACCGGGGAGCTGTTTTTT.

In this sample, this clonotype turned up a few times. The chain uses TRBV20-1 and TRBJ2-4; D call uncertain. Germline CDR1 and CDR2: DFQATT and SNEGSKA (reference sequence). The length of the CDR3 is 16 residues. Trimming took 1 base from V and 0 from J, leaving 13 bases between them. In nucleotides, the CDR3 is TGCAGTGCTAGAGTCTGGCAGTCCGGAGCCAAAAACATTCAGTACTTC. Encoded protein: CSARVWQSGAKNIQYF.

This clonotype was counted a few times. The J gene is TRBJ1-1, the V gene TRBV12-3 or TRBV12-4; 8 bases match TRBD1. Trimming at V came to 6 bases and at J to 4 bases, leaving 10 bases not matched to a gene. The CDR3 consists of 15 residues. The CDR3, as DNA: TGTGCCAGCAGGGCCACAGGGGGAGTGGGCACTGAAGCTTTCTTT. Translating it yields CASRATGGVGTEAFF.

The sample holds a few counts of this clonotype. The chain has TRBV20-1 and TRBJ2-5; no firm D call. Germline values: CDR1 DFQATT, CDR2 SNEGSKA (reference sequence). The CDR3 totals 15 residues. Trimming took 4 bases from V and 0 from J, leaving 15 bases between them. CDR3 coding DNA: TGCAGTGCTATGAATAGGAATTGGTACCAAGAGACCCAGTACTTC. Its protein product is CSAMNRNWYQETQYF.

The chain recombines TRBV5-1 with TRBJ1-2; D is ambiguous. V was trimmed by 0 bases and J by 7 bases, leaving 16 bases between them. This CDR3 is built from 15 residues. CDR1 is SGHRS and CDR2 is YFSETQ in the germline V gene. The CDR3 DNA reads TGCGCCAGCAGCTTGGTGGGCAGCACAGACTGTGGCTACACCTTC. Translation gives CASSLVGSTDCGYTF.

There are a few counts of this clonotype. The J gene is TRBJ1-1, the V gene TRBV5-1; TRBD1 matches 7 bases. V lost 4 bases to trimming and J lost 2 bases; unmatched junction nucleotides: 14. This CDR3 is 17 amino acids long. Germline CDR1 and CDR2: SGHRS and YFSETQ. The CDR3 DNA sequence: TGCGCCAGCAGCACAATGCCAGGGGGTAGTCCCAACACTGAAGCTTTCTTT. This translates into CASSTMPGGSPNTEAFF.

The rearrangement joins TRBV6-2 or TRBV6-3 to TRBJ1-4; D perhaps matches TRBD1 (6 bases). V shed 4 bases and J shed 4 bases, with 19 bases lying between them. Germline CDR1 is MNHEY and CDR2 is SVGEGT. The CDR3 is 17 residues long. The CDR3 nucleotides are TGTGCCAGCAGTTGGATCCGAACAGGGTTTGATAATGAAAAACTGTTTTTT. It encodes CASSWIRTGFDNEKLFF.